This T cell receptor (beta chain) appears in the sequencing data of a study of beta chain features in type 1 diabetes. Study in general: All of the samples together had around 110,000,000 sorted cells examined. Study-wide points: For Type 1 diabetes patients, all four CD4+ subsets carried TCRB CDR3s that were moderately but significantly shorter. Naive, central memory and Treg TCRB repertoires seemed to resemble each other more closely in patients than they did in healthy donors. Sequencing used cDNA, and cells with high TCR expression could therefore be over-represented.

CDR1 is SGHRS and CDR2 is YFSETQ in the germline V gene. This CDR3 is built from 15 residues. V lost 7 bases and J lost 5, with 18 bases in between. A remark on this clone: What it binds is unknown.

Every bit of the isolated RNA underwent reverse transcription, so sequencing read expressed TCRB transcripts. TCRdb's table, derived via immunoSEQ multiplex PCR, lists solely in-frame clones and lacks some. The sample lists under 200,000 clones, roughly 8% occurring once. Sequencing input: central memory CD4+ T cells from blood. This chain joins TRBV5-1 and TRBJ1-4; tentative D call: TRBD1 (5 bases). The origin of this receptor is a woman between 18 and 29 years old with type 1 diabetes. CDR3 loop: CASRQQGGGNEKLFF. CDR3 sequence (DNA): TGCGCCAGCCGCCAGCAGGGTGGTGGCAATGAAAAACTGTTTTTT. Full variable domain (remainder filled in from reference TRBV5-1 and TRBJ1-4): KAGVTQTPRYLIKTRGQQVTLSCSPISGHRSVSWYQQTPGQGLQFLFEYFSETQRNKGNFPGRFSGRQFSNSRSEMNVSTLELGDSALYLCASRQQGGGNEKLFFGSGTQLSVL.